This TCR beta chain is drawn from a study of T-cell reconstitution after alpha-beta-depleted transplantation in children. This clonotype was seen only a few times. The antigen remains unidentified. The library targeted TCRbeta and was prepared with unique molecular identifiers. One entry per CDR3 protein, called by TCRdb with MiXCR from the PCR reads. Of approximately 50,000 distinct CDR3 sequences listed, more than 5% are singletons. The study's findings and limits: Several hundred expanded graft clones reportedly gave rise to the alpha-beta T cells present about two months after transplant. From newly produced T cells came most of the T-cell counts and diversity one year after transplant. In some patients, recipient T cells and intrathymic progenitors surviving conditioning explained high day-60 diversity.

The germline V and J ends were trimmed by 5 bases and 10 bases, with 16 bases remaining between them. This CDR3 contains 13 residues. Germline V gives CDR1 MNHEY, CDR2 SVGAGI. The receptor was derived from a female patient aged 2-9 years who had a stem cell transplant for aplastic anemia, so the T cells may come from the graft donor. The input for sequencing was PBMCs, mostly from graft donor cells, taken 60 days after TCRalphabeta/CD19-depleted stem cell transplant. The chain has TRBV6-5 and TRBJ2-3; unclear D gene. The CDR3: CASSEAWALPQYF. CDR3 coding DNA: TGTGCCAGCAGTGAAGCCTGGGCCCTTCCGCAGTATTTT.